This entry features one TCR beta chain sequence. As yet, its antigen is unknown. A second PCR, run for about 6 to 11 cycles, used a sample-barcoded 5' primer plus a J-beta primer mix. Samples each returned at least 2.5 million CDR3-containing paired-end reads. TCRdb analysed the 5' RACE reads with MiXCR anew, one entry per CDR3 protein. This sample has about 1 million distinct CDR3 sequences, with around 45% found just once. This record belongs to a study of blood T cells in healthy people across ages. Broader study findings: Per million T cells, TCR beta diversity dropped about linearly as age rose.

The CDR3 is 14 amino acids. Trimming left V 3 bases short and J 1 base short, with 10 bases between. Germline V CDR1 and CDR2: SGHDT, YYEEEE. The sequencing input was blood. This chain connects TRBV5-6 to TRBJ1-1, with D maybe TRBD1 (6 bases). This TCR was recovered from a woman aged 55-70 years in good health. This CDR3 reads CASSSYRENTEAFF. The CDR3, as DNA: TGTGCCAGCAGCTCCTACAGGGAGAACACTGAAGCTTTCTTT.